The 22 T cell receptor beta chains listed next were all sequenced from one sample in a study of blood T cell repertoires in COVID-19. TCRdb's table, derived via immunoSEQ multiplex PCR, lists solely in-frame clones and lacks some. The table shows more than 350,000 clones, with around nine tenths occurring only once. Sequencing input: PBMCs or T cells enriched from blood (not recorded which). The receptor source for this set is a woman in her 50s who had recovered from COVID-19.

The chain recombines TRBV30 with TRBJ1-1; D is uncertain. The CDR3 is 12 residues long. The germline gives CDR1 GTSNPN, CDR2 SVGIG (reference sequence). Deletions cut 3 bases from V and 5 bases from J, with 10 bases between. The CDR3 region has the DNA TGTGCCTGGAGATCACCGGGGACTGAAGCTTTCTTT. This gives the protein CAWRSPGTEAFF.

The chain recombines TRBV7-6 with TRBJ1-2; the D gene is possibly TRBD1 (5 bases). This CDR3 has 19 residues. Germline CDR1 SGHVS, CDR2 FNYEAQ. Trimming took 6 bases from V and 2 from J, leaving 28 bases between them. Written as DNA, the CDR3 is TGTGCCAGCAGTCTAGTCCCCCTATCGGGGGGTTTTCAGAACTATGGCTACACCTTC. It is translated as CASSLVPLSGGFQNYGYTF.

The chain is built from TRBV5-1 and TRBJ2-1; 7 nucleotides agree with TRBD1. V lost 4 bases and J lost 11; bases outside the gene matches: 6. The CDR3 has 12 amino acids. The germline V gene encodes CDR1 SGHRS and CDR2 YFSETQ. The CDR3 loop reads CASSRDRAQQFF. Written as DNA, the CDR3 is TGCGCCAGCAGCCGAGACAGGGCCCAGCAGTTCTTC.

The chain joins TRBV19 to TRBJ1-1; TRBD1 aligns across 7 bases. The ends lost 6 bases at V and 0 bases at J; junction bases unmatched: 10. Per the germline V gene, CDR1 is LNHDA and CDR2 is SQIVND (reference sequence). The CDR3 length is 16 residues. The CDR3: CASRGTDQFLNTEAFF. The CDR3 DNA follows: TGTGCCAGTAGAGGGACAGACCAATTCCTGAACACTGAAGCTTTCTTT.

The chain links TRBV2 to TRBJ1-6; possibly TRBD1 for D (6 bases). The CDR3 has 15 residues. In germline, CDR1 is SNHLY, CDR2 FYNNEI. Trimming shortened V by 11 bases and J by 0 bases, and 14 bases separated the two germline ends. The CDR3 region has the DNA TGTGCCGGAAGGACAGTCTACTCCTATAATTCACCCCTCCACTTT. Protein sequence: CAGRTVYSYNSPLHF.

CDR3 loop: CASSVTDSTEAFF. The CDR3 DNA reads TGTGCCAGTAGTGTCACAGATAGCACTGAAGCTTTCTTT. This chain connects TRBV19 to TRBJ1-1, with D unclear. V lost 5 bases and J lost 4, with 11 bases in between. Germline V lookup: CDR1 LNHDA, CDR2 SQIVND (reference sequence). The CDR3 is 13 residues long. The complete variable domain, with remaining parts taken from reference TRBV19 and TRBJ1-1, reads DGGITQSPKYLFRKEGQNVTLSCEQNLNHDAMYWYRQDPGQGLRLIYYSQIVNDFQKGDIAEGYSVSREKKESFPLTVTSAQKNPTAFYLCASSVTDSTEAFFGQGTRLTVV.

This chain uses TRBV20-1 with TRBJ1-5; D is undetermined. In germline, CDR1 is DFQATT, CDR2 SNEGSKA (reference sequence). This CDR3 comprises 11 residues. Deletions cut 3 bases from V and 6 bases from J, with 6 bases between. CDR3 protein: CSASSGQPQHF. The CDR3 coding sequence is TGCAGTGCTAGCTCGGGTCAGCCCCAGCATTTT.

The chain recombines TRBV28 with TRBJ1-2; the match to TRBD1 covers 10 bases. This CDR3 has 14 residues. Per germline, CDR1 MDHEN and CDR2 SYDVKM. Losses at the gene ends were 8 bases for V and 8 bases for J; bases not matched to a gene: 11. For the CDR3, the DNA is TGTGCCAGCGCTCCGGGACAGGGGACTTGGGGCTACACCTTC. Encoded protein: CASAPGQGTWGYTF.

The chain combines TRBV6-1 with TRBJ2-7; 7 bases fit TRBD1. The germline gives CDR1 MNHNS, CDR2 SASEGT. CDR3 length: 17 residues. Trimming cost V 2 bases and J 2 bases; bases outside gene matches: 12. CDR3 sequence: CASSEPSDRVLTYEQYF. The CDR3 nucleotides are TGTGCCAGCAGTGAACCCTCTGACAGGGTATTAACCTACGAGCAGTACTTC.

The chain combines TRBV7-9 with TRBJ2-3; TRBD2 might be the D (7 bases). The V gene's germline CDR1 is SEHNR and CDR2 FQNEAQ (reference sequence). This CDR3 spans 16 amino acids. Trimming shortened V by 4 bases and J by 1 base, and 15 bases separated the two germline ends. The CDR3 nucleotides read TGTGCCAGCAGCTCGCCGGGGGGCAGTGGCACAGATACGCAGTATTTT. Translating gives CASSSPGGSGTDTQYF.

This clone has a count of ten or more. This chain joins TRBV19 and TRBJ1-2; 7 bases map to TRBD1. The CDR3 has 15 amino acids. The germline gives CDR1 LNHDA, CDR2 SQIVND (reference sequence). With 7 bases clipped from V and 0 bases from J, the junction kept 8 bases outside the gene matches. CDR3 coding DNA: TGTGCCAGTAATTTGGGACAGCTTACTAACTATGGCTACACCTTC. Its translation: CASNLGQLTNYGYTF.

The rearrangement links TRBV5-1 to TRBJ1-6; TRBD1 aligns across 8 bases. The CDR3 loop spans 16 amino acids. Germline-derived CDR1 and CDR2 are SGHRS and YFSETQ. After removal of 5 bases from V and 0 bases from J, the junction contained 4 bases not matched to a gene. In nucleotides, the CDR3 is TGCGCCAGCAGTTTGACAGGGGTCTCCTATAATTCACCCCTCCACTTT. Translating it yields CASSLTGVSYNSPLHF.

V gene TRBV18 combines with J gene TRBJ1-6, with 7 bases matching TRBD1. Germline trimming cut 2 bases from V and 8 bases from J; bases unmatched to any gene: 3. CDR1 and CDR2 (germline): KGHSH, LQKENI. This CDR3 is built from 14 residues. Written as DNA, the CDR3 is TGTGCCAGCTCACCAAGACAGGGAGATTCACCCCTCCACTTT. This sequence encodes CASSPRQGDSPLHF.

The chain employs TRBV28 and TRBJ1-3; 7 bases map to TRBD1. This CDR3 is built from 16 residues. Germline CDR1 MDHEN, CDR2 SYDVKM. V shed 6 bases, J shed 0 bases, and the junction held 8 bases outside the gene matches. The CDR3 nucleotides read TGTGCCAGCAGCCTGACAGGGCGCCACTCTGGAAACACCATATATTTT. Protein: CASSLTGRHSGNTIYF.

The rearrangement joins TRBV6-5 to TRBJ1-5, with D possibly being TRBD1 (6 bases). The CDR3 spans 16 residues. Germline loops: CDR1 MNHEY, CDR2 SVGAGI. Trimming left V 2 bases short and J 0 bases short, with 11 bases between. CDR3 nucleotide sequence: TGTGCCAGCAGTTACGGGCCGACAGGTAGCAATCAGCCCCAGCATTTT. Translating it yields CASSYGPTGSNQPQHF.

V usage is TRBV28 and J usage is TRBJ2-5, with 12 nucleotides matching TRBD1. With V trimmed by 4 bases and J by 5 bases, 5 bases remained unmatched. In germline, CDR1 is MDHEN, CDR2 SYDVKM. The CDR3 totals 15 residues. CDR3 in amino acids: CASSSGTGGGETQYF. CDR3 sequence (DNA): TGTGCCAGCAGTTCCGGGACAGGGGGCGGGGAGACCCAGTACTTC.

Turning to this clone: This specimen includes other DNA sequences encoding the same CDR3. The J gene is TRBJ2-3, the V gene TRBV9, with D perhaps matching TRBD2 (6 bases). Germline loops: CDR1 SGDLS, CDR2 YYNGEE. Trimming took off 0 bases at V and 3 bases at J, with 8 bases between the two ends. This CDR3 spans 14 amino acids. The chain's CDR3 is CASSVVGGTDTQYF. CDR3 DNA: TGTGCCAGCAGCGTAGTTGGGGGGACAGATACGCAGTATTTT.

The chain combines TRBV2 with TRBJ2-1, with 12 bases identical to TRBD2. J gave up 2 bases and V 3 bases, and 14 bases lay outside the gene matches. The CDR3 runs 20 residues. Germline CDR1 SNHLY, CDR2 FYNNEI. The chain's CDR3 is CASSEVLTSGGEKPYNEQFF. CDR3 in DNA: TGTGCCAGCAGTGAGGTTCTGACTAGCGGGGGCGAGAAGCCCTACAATGAGCAGTTCTTC.

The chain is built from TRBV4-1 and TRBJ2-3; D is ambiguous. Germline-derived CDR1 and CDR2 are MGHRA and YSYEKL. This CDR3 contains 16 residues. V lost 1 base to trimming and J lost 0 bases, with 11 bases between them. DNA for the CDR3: TGCGCCAGCAGCCAAGGGGCGCGAACTAGCACAGATACGCAGTATTTT. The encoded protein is CASSQGARTSTDTQYF.

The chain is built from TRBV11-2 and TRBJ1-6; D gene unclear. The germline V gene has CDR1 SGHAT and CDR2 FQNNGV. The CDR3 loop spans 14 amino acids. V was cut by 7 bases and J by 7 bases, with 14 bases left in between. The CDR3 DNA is TGTGCCAGCACCGAGAGGGAAAGAAATTCACCCCTCCACTTT. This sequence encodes CASTERERNSPLHF.

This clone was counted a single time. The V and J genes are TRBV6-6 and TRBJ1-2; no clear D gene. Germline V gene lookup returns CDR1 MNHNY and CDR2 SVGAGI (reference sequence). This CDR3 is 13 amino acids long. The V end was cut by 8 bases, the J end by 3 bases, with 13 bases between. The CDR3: CASRSPADYGYTF. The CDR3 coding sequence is TGTGCCAGCCGGTCCCCGGCGGACTATGGCTACACCTTC.

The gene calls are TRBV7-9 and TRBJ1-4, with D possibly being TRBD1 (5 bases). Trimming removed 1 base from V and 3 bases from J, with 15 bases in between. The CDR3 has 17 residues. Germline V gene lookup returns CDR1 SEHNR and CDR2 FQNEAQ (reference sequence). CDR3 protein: CASSLGAGQGANEKLFF. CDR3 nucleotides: TGTGCCAGCAGCTTAGGGGCAGGGCAGGGTGCTAATGAAAAACTGTTTTTT.